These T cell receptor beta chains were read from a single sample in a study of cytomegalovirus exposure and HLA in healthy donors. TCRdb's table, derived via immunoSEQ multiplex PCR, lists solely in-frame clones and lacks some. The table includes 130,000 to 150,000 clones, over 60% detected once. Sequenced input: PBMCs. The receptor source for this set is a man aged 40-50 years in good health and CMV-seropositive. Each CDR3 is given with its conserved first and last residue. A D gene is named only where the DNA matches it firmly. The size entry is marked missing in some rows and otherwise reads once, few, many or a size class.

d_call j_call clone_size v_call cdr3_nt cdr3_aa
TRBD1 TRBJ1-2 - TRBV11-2 TGTGCCAGCAGCCCGTGGGACAGGGAGAAAGATGGCTACACCTTC CASSPWDREKDGYTF
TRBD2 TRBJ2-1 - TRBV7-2 TGTGCCAGCAGCTCGGTGGCTAGCGGGAGAGCTGAGCAGTTCTTC CASSSVASGRAEQFF
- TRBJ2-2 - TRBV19 TGTGCCAGTAGTCCCCTTGTAGGGGTCGGGGAGCTGTTTTTT CASSPLVGVGELFF
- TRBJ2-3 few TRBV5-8 TGTGCCAGCAGCTCCTATACGCAGTATTTT CASSSYTQYF
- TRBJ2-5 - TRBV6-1 TGTGCCAGCAGGGAACAGTTCCAAGAGACCCAGTACTTC CASREQFQETQYF
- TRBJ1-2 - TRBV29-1 TGCAGCGCCCCCATAGGGGACTATGGCTACACCTTC CSAPIGDYGYTF
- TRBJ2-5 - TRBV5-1 TGCGCCAGCAACCAGGGGAACTACAAAGAGACCCAGTACTTC CASNQGNYKETQYF
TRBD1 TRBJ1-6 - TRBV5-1 TGCGCCAGCAGCTCAAGACAGGGGCAGAGTTCACCCCTCCACTTT CASSSRQGQSSPLHF
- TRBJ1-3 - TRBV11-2 TGTGCCAGCAGCATCTCACGGGGCTCTGGAAACACCATATATTTT CASSISRGSGNTIYF
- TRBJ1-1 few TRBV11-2 TGTGCCAGCAGCGGATGGGAGGGAGGTACTGAAGCTTTCTTT CASSGWEGGTEAFF
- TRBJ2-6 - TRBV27 TGTGCCAGCAGTTTCTGGGGGGCTGGGGCCAACGTCCTGACTTTC CASSFWGAGANVLTF
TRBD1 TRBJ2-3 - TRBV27 TGTGCCACCAGAACAGGGGCCCCAGATACGCAGTATTTT CATRTGAPDTQYF
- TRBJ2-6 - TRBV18 TGTGCCAGCTCATCCCTAGAGCTATCTGGGGCCAACGTCCTGACTTTC CASSSLELSGANVLTF
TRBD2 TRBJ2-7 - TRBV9 TGTGCCAGCAGCGCTAGCGGGCTTGGGTACGAGCAGTACTTC CASSASGLGYEQYF
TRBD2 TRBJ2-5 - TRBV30 TGTGCCTGGAGTGTAGGGTCGGGAGGAGAGACCCAGTACTTC CAWSVGSGGETQYF